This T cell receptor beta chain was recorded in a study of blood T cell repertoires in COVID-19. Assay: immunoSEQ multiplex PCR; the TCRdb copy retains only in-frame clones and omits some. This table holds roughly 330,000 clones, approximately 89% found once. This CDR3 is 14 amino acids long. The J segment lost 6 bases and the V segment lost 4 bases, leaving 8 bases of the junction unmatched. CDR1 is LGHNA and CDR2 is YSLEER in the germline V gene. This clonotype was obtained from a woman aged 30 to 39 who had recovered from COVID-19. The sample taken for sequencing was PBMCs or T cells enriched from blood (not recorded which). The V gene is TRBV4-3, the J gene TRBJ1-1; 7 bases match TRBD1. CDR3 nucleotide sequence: TGCGCCAGCAGCCTCGGGACAGACCGCCCTGAAGCTTTCTTT. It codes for CASSLGTDRPEAFF.